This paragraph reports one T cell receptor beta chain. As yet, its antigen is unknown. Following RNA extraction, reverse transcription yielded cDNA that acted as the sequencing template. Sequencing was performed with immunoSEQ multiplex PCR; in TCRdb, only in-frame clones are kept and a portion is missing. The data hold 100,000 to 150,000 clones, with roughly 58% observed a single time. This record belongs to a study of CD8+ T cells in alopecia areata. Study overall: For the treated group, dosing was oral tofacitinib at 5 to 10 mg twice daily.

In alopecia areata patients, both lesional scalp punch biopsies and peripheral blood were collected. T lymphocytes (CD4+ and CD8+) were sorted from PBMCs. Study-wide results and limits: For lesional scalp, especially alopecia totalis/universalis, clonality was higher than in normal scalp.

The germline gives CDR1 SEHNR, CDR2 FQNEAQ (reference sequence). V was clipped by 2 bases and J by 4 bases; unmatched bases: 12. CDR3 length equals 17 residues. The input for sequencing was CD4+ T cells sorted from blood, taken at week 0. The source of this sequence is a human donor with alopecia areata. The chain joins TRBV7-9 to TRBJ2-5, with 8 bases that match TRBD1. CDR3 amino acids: CASSLPTGGPAGETQYF. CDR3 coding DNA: TGTGCCAGCAGCTTACCAACAGGGGGGCCTGCGGGAGAGACCCAGTACTTC.